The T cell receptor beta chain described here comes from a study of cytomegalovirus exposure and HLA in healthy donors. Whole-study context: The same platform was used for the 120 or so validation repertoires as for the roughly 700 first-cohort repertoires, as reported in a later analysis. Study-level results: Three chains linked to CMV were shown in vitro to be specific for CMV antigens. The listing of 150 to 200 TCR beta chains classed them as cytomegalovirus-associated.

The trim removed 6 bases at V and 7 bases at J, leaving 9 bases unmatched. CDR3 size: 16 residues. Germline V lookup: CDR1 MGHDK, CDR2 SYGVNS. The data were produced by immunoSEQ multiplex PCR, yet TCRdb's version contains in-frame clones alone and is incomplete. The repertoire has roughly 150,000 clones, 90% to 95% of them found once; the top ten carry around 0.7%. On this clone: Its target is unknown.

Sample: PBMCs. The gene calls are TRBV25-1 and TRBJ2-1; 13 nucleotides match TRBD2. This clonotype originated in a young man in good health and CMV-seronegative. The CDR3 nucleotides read TGTGCCAGCAGGGCATGGACTAGCGGGAGTGGAAATGAGCAGTTCTTC. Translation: CASRAWTSGSGNEQFF.